The next 10 T cell receptor beta chains were all read from a single sample in a study of regulatory and conventional T cells in RAG deficiency. Blood CD4+ CD25-low CD127-high conventional T cells supplied the genomic DNA template. TCRdb keeps only in-frame clones here, not all; method: immunoSEQ multiplex PCR. The sample contains about 50,000 clones, around 90% of which appear only once. These data also formed part of another study, on regulatory T cells. From that study: Amplification used 52 TRBV primers and 13 TRBJ primers.

The sample comprised CD4+ effector T cells sorted from blood. The receptor source for this set is a human donor in good health.

This sequence joins TRBV2 and TRBJ1-3; unclear D gene. The V gene's germline CDR1 is SNHLY and CDR2 FYNNEI. V shed 1 base and J shed 1 base, with 20 bases lying between them. There are 19 residues in the CDR3. The CDR3, as DNA: TGTGCCAGCAGTGAAGGTGTTTTGACCTTCGGCAGTTCTGGAAACACCATATATTTT. Its translation: CASSEGVLTFGSSGNTIYF.

The chain joins TRBV4-1 to TRBJ2-1, with 10 bases matching TRBD1. The ends lost 3 bases at V and 3 bases at J; junction bases unmatched: 5. The CDR3 contains 16 residues. Per germline, CDR1 MGHRA and CDR2 YSYEKL. CDR3 amino acids: CASSHSRDRGYNEQFF. In DNA, the CDR3 is TGCGCCAGCAGCCATAGCCGGGACAGGGGCTACAATGAGCAGTTCTTC.

The rearrangement joins TRBV2 to TRBJ2-5, with D maybe TRBD1 (5 bases). The germline V gene has CDR1 SNHLY and CDR2 FYNNEI. This CDR3 is built from 15 residues. V was trimmed by 3 bases and J by 4 bases, leaving 15 bases between them. The CDR3 reads CASSENTGVVETQYF. CDR3 nucleotide sequence: TGTGCCAGCAGTGAGAATACAGGAGTGGTAGAGACCCAGTACTTC. Full variable domain (missing parts from reference TRBV2 and TRBJ2-5): EPEVTQTPSHQVTQMGQEVILRCVPISNHLYFYWYRQILGQKVEFLVSFYNNEISEKSEIFDDQFSVERPDGSNFTLKIRSTKLEDSAMYFCASSENTGVVETQYFGPGTRLLVL.

This clone was observed a few times. This chain connects TRBV19 to TRBJ2-7; tentatively, D is TRBD2 (7 bases). This CDR3 spans 15 amino acids. In germline, CDR1 is LNHDA, CDR2 SQIVND (reference sequence). Trimming removed 1 base at V and 1 base at J, with 11 bases between. Here the CDR3 reads CASSIVAGASYEQYF. The CDR3 DNA follows: TGTGCCAGTAGTATAGTGGCGGGGGCGTCCTACGAGCAGTACTTC.

V gene TRBV7-2 combines with J gene TRBJ2-3, with 7 bases lining up with TRBD2. J lost 0 bases, V lost 1 base, and 13 bases had no gene match. Germline V gene sequence: CDR1 SGHTA, CDR2 FQGNSA. CDR3 length: 19 amino acids. The CDR3 bases are TGTGCCAGCAGCTTAGACGCTACCGGAGCGGGGAGTAGCACAGATACGCAGTATTTT. Residues: CASSLDATGAGSSTDTQYF.

The chain employs TRBV18 and TRBJ2-7, with 9 bases matching TRBD1. Germline V gene data show CDR1 as KGHSH and CDR2 as LQKENI. This CDR3 has 13 amino acids. V lost 6 bases and J lost 5; bases outside the gene matches: 5. CDR3 bases: TGTGCCAGCTCGCCCGGGACAGGGAACGAGCAGTACTTC. This gives the protein CASSPGTGNEQYF.

The chain couples TRBV7-9 to TRBJ2-3; D tentatively fits TRBD1 or TRBD2 (5 bases each). Trimming stripped 2 bases from V and 0 bases from J, with 12 bases between. CDR3 size: 16 residues. The germline gives CDR1 SEHNR, CDR2 FQNEAQ (reference sequence). CDR3 nucleotide sequence: TGTGCCAGCAGCTTAATGGGACGGCTCAGCACAGATACGCAGTATTTT. Its protein product is CASSLMGRLSTDTQYF.

The chain couples TRBV18 to TRBJ1-4; 7 bases line up with TRBD1. J gave up 8 bases and V 6 bases, and 9 bases lay outside the gene matches. Looked up from germline, CDR1 is KGHSH and CDR2 is LQKENI. This CDR3 region has 14 residues. The CDR3 bases are TGTGCCAGCTCTGAGACAGGGTTAAACGAAAAACTGTTTTTT. Translating gives CASSETGLNEKLFF.

CDR3 sequence: CASSLGTSGRAEETQYF. The CDR3 bases are TGTGCCAGCAGCTTAGGGACTAGCGGGAGGGCCGAGGAGACCCAGTACTTC. V gene TRBV7-9 combines with J gene TRBJ2-5, with 15 bases fitting TRBD2. Germline loops: CDR1 SEHNR, CDR2 FQNEAQ (reference sequence). The CDR3 extends over 17 amino acids. Unmatched junction bases numbered 5, after V lost 1 base and J lost 5 bases.

The rearrangement links TRBV6-5 to TRBJ1-2; no reliable D call. The length of the CDR3 is 14 residues. V lost 8 bases to trimming and J lost 0 bases, with 13 bases between them. Germline CDR1 and CDR2: MNHEY and SVGAGI. CDR3 DNA: TGTGCCAGCCGGGAGATTAATTCTAACTATGGCTACACCTTC. This codes for CASREINSNYGYTF.